One T cell receptor (beta chain) is described in this entry. Its antigen remains unknown. Germline V lookup: CDR1 WSHSY, CDR2 SAAADI. Trimming shortened V by 3 bases and J by 0 bases, and 10 bases separated the two germline ends. This CDR3 spans 15 amino acids. The data derive from a study of Tregs in tolerant kidney transplant recipients. Profiling relied on immunoSEQ multiplex PCR, and the TCRdb table lists in-frame clones only, not all of them. The sample lists about 44,000 clones, around 95% occurring once. This clonotype originated in a human donor in good health. Material for sequencing was Tregs from blood cultured with allogeneic cells. The rearrangement uses TRBV10-2 and TRBJ2-3, with D tentatively TRBD2 (6 bases). Here the CDR3 reads CASSDTGASTDTQYF. Here the CDR3 DNA reads TGCGCCAGCAGTGACACGGGAGCTAGCACAGATACGCAGTATTTT.